These T cell receptor beta chains were read from a single sample in a study of blood T cell repertoires in COVID-19. Some clones are missing from TCRdb's copy, which holds only in-frame ones; the method was immunoSEQ multiplex PCR. The sample records over 120,000 clones, around 86% being singletons. Sequencing was performed on peripheral blood. The source is a man between 45 and 60 years old who had recovered from COVID-19. CDR3s include the opening cysteine and the closing phenylalanine or tryptophan.

>TRBV4-2|TRBJ2-5
CASSQDRQGHGSSQYF
>TRBV7-2|TRBJ1-3
CASSSGGSGNTIYF
>TRBV25-1|TRBJ1-4
CASSDDGFGKLFF
>TRBV14|TRBJ1-4
CASRDLMGEKLFF
>TRBV7-9|TRBJ1-2
CASSLRIPGTNYGYTF
>TRBV19|TRBJ1-2
CASSPRTSTITNYGYTF
>TRBV9|TRBJ2-3
CASSVDSGGARDTQYF
>TRBV3-1/TRBV3-2|TRBJ1-6
CASSQTWDTRNSPLHF
>TRBV5-1|TRBJ2-5
CASSTSRTSGQETQYF
>TRBV6-1|TRBJ2-6
CASSELPGQGFNVLTF
>TRBV7-3|TRBJ1-3
CASSLSGGYGNTIYF
>TRBV27|TRBJ1-1
CASNKQGFATEAFF
>TRBV19|TRBJ2-3
CASSRTSGTDTQYF
>TRBV5-1|TRBJ2-1
CASSLGLAGYNSNPITNEQFF
>TRBV9|TRBJ1-1
CASSVGGSGGLTEAFF
>TRBV5-4|TRBJ2-2
CASSLDRVAELFF
>TRBV19|TRBJ2-2
CASSPSLADTGELFF
>TRBV7-2|TRBJ2-7
CASSSPGLAGYEQYF
>TRBV27|TRBJ2-1
CASSLSSGGLFF
>TRBV2|TRBJ2-1
CASNILSSYNEQFF
>TRBV3-1/TRBV3-2|TRBJ2-6
CASSQDGTGDYNHSGANVLTF
>TRBV7-2|TRBJ2-7
CASSSWTSGGQVSYEQYF
>TRBV2|TRBJ1-1
CASSTNGGEAFF